This TCR beta chain was observed in a study of shared clonotypes between healthy human individuals. The replicate PCRs on unsorted PBMC were given approximately 300 ng DNA, which is about 30,000 T cell genomes. TCRdb keeps only in-frame clones here, not all; method: immunoSEQ multiplex PCR. The sample includes around 500,000 clones, 76% of them seen just once. The germline gives CDR1 MNHEY, CDR2 SVGAGI. This CDR3 contains 12 residues. V gave up 6 bases and J gave up 5 bases, with 10 bases separating them. The rearrangement links TRBV6-5 to TRBJ1-2, with D unclear. Sequencing was carried out using PBMCs. This receptor was obtained from a middle-aged woman in good health. Some clones in this sample may be carry-over from other donors' samples. CDR3 DNA sequence: TGTGCCAGCAGCCTTCGACTGTATGGCTACACCTTC. Protein sequence: CASSLRLYGYTF.